One sample yielded the 10 T cell receptor beta chains listed below, sequenced in a study of blood T cells in healthy people across ages. For the second PCR, which ran for 7 to 11 cycles, a sample-barcoded 5' primer and a J-beta primer mix were used. TCRdb processed the 5' RACE reads anew with MiXCR; each CDR3 protein has one entry. The sample yields about 1.8 million distinct CDR3 sequences, approximately 50% seen once. Material: blood. Receptors originate from a woman in her 40s in good health.

This sequence joins TRBV20-1 and TRBJ2-7; 8 nucleotides match TRBD1. The CDR3 is made up of 12 amino acids. Germline lookup yields CDR1 DFQATT and CDR2 SNEGSKA (reference sequence). The junction had 3 bases not matched to a gene; V was cut back by 2 bases and J by 6 bases. CDR3 sequence: CSARKQGGEQYF. CDR3 bases: TGCAGTGCTAGAAAACAGGGGGGCGAGCAGTACTTC.

This clonotype was observed a few times. This chain links TRBV28 with TRBJ2-7; D ambiguous. The germline V and J ends were trimmed by 10 bases and 7 bases, with 23 bases remaining between them. The CDR3 is 14 amino acids. Germline CDR1 MDHEN, CDR2 SYDVKM. CDR3 nucleotides: TGTGCCACCTTTCCGGTTTCTCCATCCAGGGAGCAGTACTTC. It yields the protein CATFPVSPSREQYF. The full variable domain, in which reference TRBV28 and TRBJ2-7 provide the parts outside the CDR3, is DVKVTQSSRYLVKRTGEKVFLECVQDMDHENMFWYRQDPGLGLRLIYFSYDVKMKEKGDIPEGYSVSREKKERFSLILESASTNQTSMYLCATFPVSPSREQYFGPGTRLTVT.

The V call is TRBV7-2, the J call TRBJ2-1; D tentatively fits TRBD1 or TRBD2 (5 bases each). This CDR3 comprises 16 residues. The germline V and J ends were trimmed by 0 bases and 4 bases, with 13 bases remaining between them. In germline, CDR1 is SGHTA, CDR2 FQGNSA. The CDR3 DNA sequence: TGTGCCAGCAGCTTAGCCCCGGGGCGCGGATACAATGAGCAGTTCTTC. This codes for CASSLAPGRGYNEQFF.

The table lists this clonotype with a few counts. The chain is built from TRBV3-1 and TRBJ1-4, with D perhaps matching TRBD1 (6 bases). This CDR3 region has 15 residues. The germline V gene has CDR1 LGHDT and CDR2 YNNKEL (reference sequence). Trimming removed 4 bases from V and 8 bases from J, with 17 bases in between. The chain's CDR3 is CASSRRGLDPEKLFF. The CDR3 DNA sequence: TGTGCCAGCAGCCGCAGGGGCCTGGACCCAGAAAAACTGTTTTTT.

This clonotype was counted a single time. A much larger clone differs from this one at a single base, so this may be a read error. This rearrangement joins TRBV6-2 or TRBV6-3 to TRBJ2-4; 8 nucleotides match TRBD1. TRBJ2-7 explains the end of the DNA better; the J call may be wrong. Per the germline V gene, CDR1 is MNHEY and CDR2 is SVGEGT. The CDR3 consists of 14 residues. This chain's CDR3 is CASSADRVLYEQYF. CDR3 nucleotide sequence: TGTGCCAGCAGTGCGGACAGGGTACTCTACGAGCAGTACTTC.

The chain carries TRBV7-2 and TRBJ2-1, with a weak D call TRBD1 (6 bases). Germline-derived CDR1 and CDR2 are SGHTA and FQGNSA. This CDR3 has 15 amino acids. Trimming removed 7 bases from V and 9 bases from J, with 22 bases in between. The CDR3 coding sequence is TGTGCCAGCACCTTTGGGGGCACAGGGTCGAGTGAGCAGTTCTTC. Residues: CASTFGGTGSSEQFF.

A few counts support this clonotype. The V call is TRBV10-3, the J call TRBJ2-7; TRBD1 matches at 7 bases. Losses at the gene ends were 6 bases for V and 0 bases for J; bases not matched to a gene: 5. This CDR3 spans 14 amino acids. Germline V gene data show CDR1 as ENHRY and CDR2 as SYGVKD. CDR3 sequence (DNA): TGTGCCATCAGGTCCGGGACAGCCTCCTACGAGCAGTACTTC. Translating gives CAIRSGTASYEQYF.

The V call is TRBV20-1, the J call TRBJ2-7; the match to TRBD1 covers 8 bases. V dropped 6 bases and J dropped 1; count of bases not matched to a gene: 8. The CDR3 sequence is 14 residues long. Germline V gene data show CDR1 as DFQATT and CDR2 as SNEGSKA (reference sequence). The CDR3 spells CSAEWTGKSYEQYF. The CDR3 DNA follows: TGCAGTGCCGAGTGGACAGGGAAGTCCTACGAGCAGTACTTC.

In its sample, this clonotype was seen a few times. V and J are TRBV6-2 or TRBV6-3 and TRBJ2-3; D might be TRBD1 (6 bases). Germline V CDR1 and CDR2: MNHEY, SVGEGT. Trimming took 4 bases from V and 4 from J, leaving 24 bases between them. The CDR3 has 18 residues. For the CDR3, the DNA is TGTGCCAGCAGTTGGACCGCGGAGACAGGATCATTGGCAGATACGCAGTATTTT. Its translation is CASSWTAETGSLADTQYF.

The rearrangement links TRBV11-2 to TRBJ2-7; D uncertain. The V and J ends lost 0 bases and 2 bases respectively, with 14 bases between them. The CDR3 sequence is 16 residues long. The germline CDR1 and CDR2 sequences are SGHAT and FQNNGV. CDR3 DNA sequence: TGTGCCAGCAGCTTAGATTACCGGGTCAGGACCTACGAGCAGTACTTC. This codes for CASSLDYRVRTYEQYF.